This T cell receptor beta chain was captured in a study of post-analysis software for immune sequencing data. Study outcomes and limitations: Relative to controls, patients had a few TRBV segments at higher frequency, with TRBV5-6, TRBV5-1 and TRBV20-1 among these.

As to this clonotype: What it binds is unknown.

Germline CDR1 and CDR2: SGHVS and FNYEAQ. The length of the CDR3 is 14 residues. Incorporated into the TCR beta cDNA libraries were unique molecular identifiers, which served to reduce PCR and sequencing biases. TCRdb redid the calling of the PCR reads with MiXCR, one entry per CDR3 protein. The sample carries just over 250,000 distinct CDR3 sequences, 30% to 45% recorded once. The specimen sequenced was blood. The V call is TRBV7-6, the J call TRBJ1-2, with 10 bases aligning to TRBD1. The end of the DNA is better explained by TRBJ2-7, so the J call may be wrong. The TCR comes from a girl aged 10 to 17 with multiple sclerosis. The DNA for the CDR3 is TGTGCCAGCAGCTGGGACAGGGGTTCCTACGAGCAGTACTTC. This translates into CASSWDRGSYEQYF.